A single sample gave rise to the 21 T cell receptor beta chains below, sequenced in a study of identifying expanded T cells in peripheral blood. Sequencing was performed with immunoSEQ multiplex PCR; in TCRdb, only in-frame clones are kept and a portion is missing. The data hold 45,000 to 75,000 clones, with under 85% observed a single time. Sequenced: blood. The receptors come from a person aged 18 to 75 in good health.

DNA for the CDR3: TGTGCCAGCAGCGCTTGGGACAGTTTCGTGAACACTGAAGCTTTCTTT. This codes for CASSAWDSFVNTEAFF. V gene TRBV7-8 combines with J gene TRBJ1-1; 7 bases match TRBD1. V shed 5 bases, J shed 0 bases, and the junction held 9 bases outside the gene matches. The germline CDR1 and CDR2 sequences are SGHVS and FQNEAQ. The CDR3 has 16 residues.

The V gene is TRBV15, the J gene TRBJ2-3; 10 nucleotides match TRBD2. The CDR3 length is 17 residues. Germline lookup yields CDR1 LNHNV and CDR2 YYDKDF (reference sequence). V shed 0 bases, J shed 3 bases, and the junction held 6 bases outside the gene matches. The CDR3, as DNA: TGTGCCACCAGCAGAGATAGTAGCGGGAGGTTAACAGATACGCAGTATTTT. Its translation is CATSRDSSGRLTDTQYF.

Many counts were recorded for this clone. V is TRBV5-1 and J is TRBJ2-1, with D possibly TRBD2 on 5 matching bases. CDR3 length: 15 amino acids. V lost 0 bases, J lost 7 bases, and 14 bases lay in between. Germline CDR1 reads SGHRS; CDR2 reads YFSETQ. CDR3 sequence: CASSLDYSRGNEQFF. The CDR3 region has the DNA TGCGCCAGCAGCTTGGACTACTCTCGAGGGAATGAGCAGTTCTTC.

The chain is built from TRBV5-4 and TRBJ2-5, with a weak D call TRBD2 (6 bases). Trimming took 4 bases from V and 5 from J, leaving 24 bases between them. Germline values: CDR1 SGHNT, CDR2 YYREEE (reference sequence). This CDR3 has 17 amino acids. CDR3 residues: CASSPGAYGGWKETQYF. CDR3 sequence (DNA): TGTGCCAGCAGCCCCGGAGCGTACGGGGGTTGGAAGGAGACCCAGTACTTC. Full variable domain (rest looked up from reference TRBV5-4 and TRBJ2-5): ETGVTQSPTHLIKTRGQQVTLRCSSQSGHNTVSWYQQALGQGPQFIFQYYREEENGRGNFPPRFSGLQFPNYSSELNVNALELDDSALYLCASSPGAYGGWKETQYFGPGTRLLVL.

The V call is TRBV5-1, the J call TRBJ2-1; D remains unclear. V was pared by 0 bases and J by 6 bases, with 7 bases between. Germline CDR1 SGHRS, CDR2 YFSETQ. The CDR3 has 13 residues. The CDR3 protein is CASSLGLSNEQFF. In nucleotides, the CDR3 is TGCGCCAGCAGCTTGGGGCTGTCCAATGAGCAGTTCTTC.

The chain carries TRBV11-2 and TRBJ1-1, with unresolved D. Germline V gene sequence: CDR1 SGHAT, CDR2 FQNNGV. The CDR3 runs 13 residues. The V end was cut by 2 bases, the J end by 1 base, with 5 bases between. Written as DNA, the CDR3 is TGTGCCAGCAGCTTATACAGGAACACTGAAGCTTTCTTT. Protein sequence: CASSLYRNTEAFF.

V and J are TRBV2 and TRBJ2-5; D is undetermined. The CDR3 is 10 amino acids. Germline V gene data show CDR1 as SNHLY and CDR2 as FYNNEI. The V end lost 3 bases, the J end lost 7 bases, and 3 bases lay between the germline ends. This CDR3 is CASSEATQYF. The CDR3 DNA reads as TGTGCCAGCAGTGAGGCGACCCAGTACTTC.

The chain employs TRBV10-3 and TRBJ2-7, with D possibly matching TRBD2 (7 bases). The V gene's germline CDR1 is ENHRY and CDR2 SYGVKD. The V and J ends lost 4 bases and 7 bases respectively, with 17 bases between them. This CDR3 is built from 14 residues. CDR3 in amino acids: CAISGVGGAEEQYF. In DNA, the CDR3 is TGTGCCATCAGTGGGGTTGGGGGGGCTGAGGAGCAGTACTTC.

The rearrangement uses TRBV5-4 and TRBJ2-2; D is ambiguous. The germline V and J ends were trimmed by 4 bases and 5 bases, with 9 bases remaining between them. The CDR3 has 13 residues. Germline loops: CDR1 SGHNT, CDR2 YYREEE (reference sequence). The CDR3 protein is CASSPNYTGELFF. The CDR3 DNA is TGTGCCAGCAGCCCTAATTATACCGGGGAGCTGTTTTTT.

This clone is a singleton in its sample. The chain carries TRBV21-1 and TRBJ2-1; the DNA was not used to check the table's D call, TRBD2. TRBV21-1 is annotated as a pseudogene. The CDR3 is 15 amino acids. CDR3 DNA sequence: TGTGCCAGCACGACGCGGGGGTGGTCCTACAATGAGCAGTTCTTC. Protein: CASTTRGWSYNEQFF.

The chain employs TRBV7-8 and TRBJ2-1; D is perhaps TRBD2 (6 bases). V lost 3 bases and J lost 15, with 18 bases in between. This CDR3 has 13 amino acids. The V gene's germline CDR1 is SGHVS and CDR2 FQNEAQ. CDR3 residues: CASSLGRLDNPFF. CDR3 DNA sequence: TGTGCCAGCAGCTTGGGTAGACTAGACAATCCGTTCTTC.

The CDR3 DNA sequence: TGTGCCAGCAGTCCTGCGGTGAACACCGGGGAGCTGTTTTTT. This sequence encodes CASSPAVNTGELFF. The rearrangement uses TRBV5-4 and TRBJ2-2; D gene unclear. Germline values: CDR1 SGHNT, CDR2 YYREEE (reference sequence). The length of the CDR3 is 14 residues. V was shortened by 5 bases and J by 1 base, with 9 bases between the two germline ends.

This clone showed up just once. This sequence joins TRBV27 and TRBJ2-2, with D possibly matching TRBD1 (6 bases). The CDR3 is 15 residues long. The V and J ends lost 5 bases and 4 bases respectively, with 14 bases between them. Looked up from germline, CDR1 is MNHEY and CDR2 is SMNVEV (reference sequence). The CDR3 bases are TGTGCCAGCAGTGGCAACAGGGTCGGCACCGGGGAGCTGTTTTTT. It yields the protein CASSGNRVGTGELFF.

V is TRBV6-1 and J is TRBJ2-7; 11 bases fit TRBD2. The CDR3 has 15 residues. The V gene's germline CDR1 is MNHNS and CDR2 SASEGT. The V segment lost 3 bases and the J segment 4 bases; nucleotides outside the gene matches: 5. CDR3 nucleotides: TGTGCCAGCAGTGACACTAGCGGGGGCCGGTACGAGCAGTACGTC. Its translation: CASSDTSGGRYEQYV.

This clone was found a few times. The V call is TRBV7-2, the J call TRBJ2-2; tentative D call: TRBD2 (6 bases). This CDR3 region has 15 residues. The V and J ends lost 6 bases and 5 bases respectively, with 16 bases between them. Germline CDR1 and CDR2: SGHTA and FQGNSA. The CDR3 reads CASRLGGEGTGELFF. CDR3 DNA sequence: TGTGCCAGCAGGTTGGGGGGAGAAGGGACCGGGGAGCTGTTTTTT.

V and J are TRBV29-1 and TRBJ2-5, with D uncertain. Trimming left V 3 bases short and J 5 bases short, with 7 bases between. Germline V gives CDR1 SQVTM, CDR2 ANQGSEA. CDR3 length: 11 amino acids. The chain's CDR3 is CSVDGYETQYF. The CDR3 coding sequence is TGCAGCGTTGATGGATACGAGACCCAGTACTTC.

This clone was detected only once. The genes are TRBV7-9 and TRBJ1-2; D is unresolved. This CDR3 is 14 amino acids long. The germline V and J ends were trimmed by 1 base and 4 bases, with 10 bases remaining between them. Germline CDR1 is SEHNR and CDR2 is FQNEAQ (reference sequence). CDR3 DNA: TGTGCCAGCAGCTTAGGGGCAGGATTCTATGGCTACACCTTC. It codes for CASSLGAGFYGYTF.

This chain connects TRBV2 to TRBJ2-7; the match to TRBD2 covers 10 bases. Germline V gives CDR1 SNHLY, CDR2 FYNNEI. Trimming at V came to 7 bases and at J to 0 bases, leaving 6 bases not matched to a gene. The CDR3 runs 15 residues. The CDR3 region is CASIQASGSSYEQYF. The CDR3 DNA is TGTGCCAGCATCCAGGCTAGCGGGAGCTCCTACGAGCAGTACTTC. Drawing the rest from reference TRBV2 and TRBJ2-7, the complete variable domain is EPEVTQTPSHQVTQMGQEVILRCVPISNHLYFYWYRQILGQKVEFLVSFYNNEISEKSEIFDDQFSVERPDGSNFTLKIRSTKLEDSAMYFCASIQASGSSYEQYFGPGTRLTVT.

This clone was seen a few times. The chain uses TRBV10-2 and TRBJ1-1; weak D call: TRBD1 (5 bases). The CDR3 has 15 residues. Trimming shortened V by 4 bases and J by 0 bases, and 12 bases separated the two germline ends. Per germline, CDR1 WSHSY and CDR2 SAAADI. The CDR3 loop reads CASSVSGGMNTEAFF. CDR3 bases: TGCGCCAGCAGTGTCTCGGGGGGGATGAACACTGAAGCTTTCTTT.

In DNA form, the CDR3 reads TGTGCCAGCAGGCCTAGCGGGGCCTCCTACAATGAGCAGTTCTTC. Translating gives CASRPSGASYNEQFF. The rearrangement joins TRBV2 to TRBJ2-1; 9 bases are shared with TRBD2. This CDR3 comprises 15 residues. Germline trimming cut 6 bases from V and 0 bases from J; bases unmatched to any gene: 3. Per germline, CDR1 SNHLY and CDR2 FYNNEI.

The chain uses TRBV2 and TRBJ1-1, with 9 bases lining up with TRBD1. Trimming at V came to 6 bases and at J to 10 bases, leaving 9 bases not matched to a gene. The CDR3 runs 13 residues. CDR1 and CDR2 from the germline V gene are SNHLY and FYNNEI. CDR3 residues: CASSPGTGILAFF. CDR3 coding DNA: TGTGCCAGCAGCCCCGGGACAGGGATTTTAGCTTTCTTT.